The present T cell receptor beta chain was sequenced within a study of shared clonotypes between healthy human individuals. In its sample, this clone was seen a few times. Using immunoSEQ multiplex PCR, the repertoire was profiled, and TCRdb retains in-frame clones only, with some absent. The top ten hold about 1.7% of the sample, which has roughly 640,000 clones, over 65% seen once. Germline lookup yields CDR1 SEHNR and CDR2 FQNEAQ (reference sequence). V shed 0 bases and J shed 6 bases, with 12 bases lying between them. The CDR3 runs to 14 residues. What was sequenced was memory CD4+ T cells sorted from blood. Specified subset: CD45RA-negative fraction. This chain joins TRBV7-9 and TRBJ2-7; D perhaps matches TRBD2 (5 bases). This TCR derives from a woman younger than 45 in good health. CDR3 bases: TGTGCCAGCAGCTTAGCGGTAGCCCGGGGCGAGCAGTACTTC. Amino acid sequence: CASSLAVARGEQYF.